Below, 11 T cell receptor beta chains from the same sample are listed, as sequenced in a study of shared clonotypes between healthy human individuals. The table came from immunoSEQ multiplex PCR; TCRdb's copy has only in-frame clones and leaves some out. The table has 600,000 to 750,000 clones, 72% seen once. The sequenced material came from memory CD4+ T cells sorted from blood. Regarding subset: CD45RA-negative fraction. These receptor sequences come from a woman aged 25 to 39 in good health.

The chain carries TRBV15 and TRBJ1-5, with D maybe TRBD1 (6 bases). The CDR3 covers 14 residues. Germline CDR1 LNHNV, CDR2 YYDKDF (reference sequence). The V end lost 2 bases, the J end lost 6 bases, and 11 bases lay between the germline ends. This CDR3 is CATSRNRVGQPQHF. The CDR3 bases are TGTGCCACCAGCAGAAACAGGGTAGGTCAGCCCCAGCATTTT.

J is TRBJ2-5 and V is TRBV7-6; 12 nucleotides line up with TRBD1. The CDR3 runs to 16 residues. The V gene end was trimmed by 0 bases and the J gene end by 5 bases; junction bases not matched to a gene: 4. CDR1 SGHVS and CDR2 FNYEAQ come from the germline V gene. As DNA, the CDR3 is TGTGCCAGCAGCTTAGCCGGGACAGGGGGCCGGGAGACCCAGTACTTC. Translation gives CASSLAGTGGRETQYF.

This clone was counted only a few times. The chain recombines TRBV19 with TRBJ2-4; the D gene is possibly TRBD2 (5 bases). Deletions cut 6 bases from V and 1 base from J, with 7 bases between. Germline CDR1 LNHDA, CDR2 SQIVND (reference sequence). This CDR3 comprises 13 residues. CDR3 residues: CASRSGAKNIQYF. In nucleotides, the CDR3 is TGTGCCAGTAGGTCGGGGGCCAAAAACATTCAGTACTTC.

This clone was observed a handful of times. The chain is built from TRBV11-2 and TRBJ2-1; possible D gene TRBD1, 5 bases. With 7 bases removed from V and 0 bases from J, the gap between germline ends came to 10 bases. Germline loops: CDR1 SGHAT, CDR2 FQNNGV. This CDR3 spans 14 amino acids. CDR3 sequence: CASNTGPSYNEQFF. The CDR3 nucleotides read TGTGCCAGCAACACAGGTCCCTCCTACAATGAGCAGTTCTTC. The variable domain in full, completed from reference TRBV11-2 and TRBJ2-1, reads EAGVAQSPRYKIIEKRQSVAFWCNPISGHATLYWYQQILGQGPKLLIQFQNNGVVDDSQLPKDRFSAERLKGVDSTLKIQPAKLEDSAVYLCASNTGPSYNEQFFGPGTRLTVL.

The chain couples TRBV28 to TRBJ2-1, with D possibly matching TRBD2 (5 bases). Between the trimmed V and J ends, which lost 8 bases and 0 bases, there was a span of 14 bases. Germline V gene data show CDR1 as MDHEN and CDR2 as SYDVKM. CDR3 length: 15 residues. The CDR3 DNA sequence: TGTGCCAGCGAGTTGCGGAGGAGCTCCTACAATGAGCAGTTCTTC. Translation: CASELRRSSYNEQFF.

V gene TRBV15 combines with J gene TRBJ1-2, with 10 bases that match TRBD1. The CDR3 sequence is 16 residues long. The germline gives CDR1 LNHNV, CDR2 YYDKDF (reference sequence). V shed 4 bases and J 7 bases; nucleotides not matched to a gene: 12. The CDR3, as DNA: TGTGCCACCAGCAAAACTCGGGACAGGGGATTGGGTGGCTACACCTTC. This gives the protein CATSKTRDRGLGGYTF.

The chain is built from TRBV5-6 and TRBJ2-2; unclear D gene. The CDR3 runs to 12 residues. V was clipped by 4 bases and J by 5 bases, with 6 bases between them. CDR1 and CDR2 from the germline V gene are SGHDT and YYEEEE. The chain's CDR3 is CASSHTTGELFF. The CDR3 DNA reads TGTGCCAGCAGCCATACGACCGGGGAGCTGTTTTTT.

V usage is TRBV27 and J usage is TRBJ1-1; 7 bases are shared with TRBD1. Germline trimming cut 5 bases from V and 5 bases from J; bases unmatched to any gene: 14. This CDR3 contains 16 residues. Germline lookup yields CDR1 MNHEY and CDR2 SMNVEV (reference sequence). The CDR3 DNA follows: TGTGCCAGCAGTACCCGACAGGGCCCGCTGGGGACTGAAGCTTTCTTT. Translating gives CASSTRQGPLGTEAFF.

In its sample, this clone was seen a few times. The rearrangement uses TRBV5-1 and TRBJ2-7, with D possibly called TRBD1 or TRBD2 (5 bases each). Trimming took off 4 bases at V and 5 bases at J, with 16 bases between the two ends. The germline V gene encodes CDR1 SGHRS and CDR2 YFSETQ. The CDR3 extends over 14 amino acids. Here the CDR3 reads CASSLGTAGDEQYF. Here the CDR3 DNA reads TGCGCCAGCAGCCTCGGGACCGCCGGCGACGAGCAGTACTTC.

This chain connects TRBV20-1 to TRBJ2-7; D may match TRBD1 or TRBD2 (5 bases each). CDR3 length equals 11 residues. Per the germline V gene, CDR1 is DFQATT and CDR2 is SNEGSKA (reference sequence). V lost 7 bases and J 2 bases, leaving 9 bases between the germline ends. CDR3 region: CSGRDPYEQYF. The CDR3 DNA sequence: TGCAGTGGAAGGGACCCCTACGAGCAGTACTTC.

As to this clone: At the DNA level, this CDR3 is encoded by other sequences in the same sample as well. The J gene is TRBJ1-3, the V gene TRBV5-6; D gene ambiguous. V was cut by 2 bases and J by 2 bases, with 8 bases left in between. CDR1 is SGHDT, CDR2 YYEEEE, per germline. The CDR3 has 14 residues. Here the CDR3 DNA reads TGTGCCAGCAGCTTTCTCACCGCTGGAAACACCATATATTTT. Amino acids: CASSFLTAGNTIYF. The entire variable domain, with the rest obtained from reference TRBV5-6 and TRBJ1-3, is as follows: DAGVTQSPTHLIKTRGQQVTLRCSPKSGHDTVSWYQQALGQGPQFIFQYYEEEERQRGNFPDRFSGHQFPNYSSELNVNALLLGDSALYLCASSFLTAGNTIYFGEGSWLTVV.